Below are 22 T cell receptor beta chains sequenced from a single sample in a study of blood T cell repertoires in COVID-19 (TCRdb year 2020). The library was made by the immunoSEQ multiplex PCR assay. TCRdb took this table from immuneACCESS and kept in-frame rearrangements with V and J called. Such tables lack part of the clones; where checked against another copy, unresolved V genes explain under half of the gap, and the rest is unexplained. The sample table records 90,000 to 130,000 clones; roughly 81% of these occur just once. Approximately 1.5% of the sample is in the top ten clones. The specimen was peripheral blood. The receptors originated from a man aged 35 to 55 with acute or convalescent COVID-19.

This chain joins TRBV7-6 and TRBJ2-2; tentatively, D is TRBD2 (5 bases). This CDR3 has 15 amino acids. The V and J ends lost 0 bases and 5 bases respectively, with 10 bases between them. The V gene's germline CDR1 is SGHVS and CDR2 FNYEAQ. This CDR3 is CASSLALRGTGELFF. CDR3 coding DNA: TGTGCCAGCAGCTTAGCGCTCCGGGGTACCGGGGAGCTGTTTTTT.

The V gene is TRBV19, the J gene TRBJ1-2; the D gene is possibly TRBD1 (6 bases). The V gene lost 4 bases and the J gene lost 0 bases, with 12 bases spanning the gap. The CDR3 sequence is 15 residues long. Germline V CDR1 and CDR2: LNHDA, SQIVND (reference sequence). The CDR3 DNA reads as TGTGCCAGTAGTACGGGGACATCCGCTAACTATGGCTACACCTTC. This gives the protein CASSTGTSANYGYTF.

This sequence joins TRBV2 and TRBJ1-1, with TRBD1 as a possible D gene (6 bases). The CDR3 is made up of 14 amino acids. Germline CDR1 SNHLY, CDR2 FYNNEI. Trimming left V 6 bases short and J 1 base short, with 12 bases between. The CDR3 spells CASRVDRTNTEAFF. CDR3 DNA: TGTGCCAGCAGAGTCGACAGGACGAACACTGAAGCTTTCTTT. The whole variable domain, remainder taken from reference TRBV2 and TRBJ1-1, is EPEVTQTPSHQVTQMGQEVILRCVPISNHLYFYWYRQILGQKVEFLVSFYNNEISEKSEIFDDQFSVERPDGSNFTLKIRSTKLEDSAMYFCASRVDRTNTEAFFGQGTRLTVV.

V and J are TRBV7-2 and TRBJ2-5, with D possibly being TRBD1 (6 bases). V was shortened by 5 bases and J by 2 bases, with 18 bases between the two germline ends. The CDR3 consists of 16 residues. Germline values: CDR1 SGHTA, CDR2 FQGNSA. The CDR3 reads CASSPQPGARQETQYF. As DNA, the CDR3 is TGTGCCAGCAGCCCCCAACCAGGGGCACGACAAGAGACCCAGTACTTC.

The chain employs TRBV19 and TRBJ2-2, with 7 bases lining up with TRBD2. The germline V gene encodes CDR1 LNHDA and CDR2 SQIVND (reference sequence). The junction had 0 bases not matched to a gene; V was cut back by 0 bases and J by 8 bases. The CDR3 contains 13 residues. Here the CDR3 DNA reads TGTGCCAGTAGTATAGAAGCGGGGGGGGAGCTGTTTTTT. It is translated as CASSIEAGGELFF.

This chain connects TRBV7-9 to TRBJ2-5; a weak D match, TRBD2 (6 bases). This CDR3 spans 13 amino acids. V was trimmed by 5 bases and J by 3 bases, leaving 10 bases between them. CDR1 and CDR2 (germline): SEHNR, FQNEAQ (reference sequence). The CDR3 loop reads CASSRGVKETQYF. The CDR3 DNA is TGTGCCAGCAGCCGCGGGGTGAAAGAGACCCAGTACTTC.

The chain joins TRBV19 to TRBJ2-4; D possibly corresponds to TRBD1 (6 bases). Germline V gene lookup returns CDR1 LNHDA and CDR2 SQIVND (reference sequence). There are 15 residues in the CDR3. Trimming left V 6 bases short and J 0 bases short, with 12 bases between. This CDR3 is CASSPQGAAKNIQYF. The CDR3 DNA follows: TGTGCCAGTAGCCCACAGGGCGCAGCCAAAAACATTCAGTACTTC.

The gene calls are TRBV9 and TRBJ2-2; 9 positions match TRBD2. Germline V CDR1 and CDR2: SGDLS, YYNGEE. With 0 bases clipped from V and 4 bases from J, the junction kept 4 bases outside the gene matches. The CDR3 loop spans 16 amino acids. The CDR3 DNA follows: TGTGCCAGCAGCGTAGTAGCGGGAGTTGGCACCGGGGAGCTGTTTTTT. Translating it yields CASSVVAGVGTGELFF.

The genes are TRBV5-1 and TRBJ2-3, with 13 bases identical to TRBD2. V lost 7 bases and J lost 8; bases outside the gene matches: 10. The CDR3 has 15 amino acids. Germline CDR1 SGHRS, CDR2 YFSETQ. CDR3 protein: CASSRTSGGGTTQYF. DNA of the CDR3: TGCGCCAGCTCTAGGACTAGCGGGGGCGGGACTACGCAGTATTTT.

The J gene is TRBJ2-7, the V gene TRBV10-3; 7 bases agree with TRBD1. Germline CDR1 is ENHRY and CDR2 is SYGVKD. Unmatched junction bases numbered 4, after V lost 5 bases and J lost 0 bases. The CDR3 runs 14 residues. CDR3 sequence (DNA): TGTGCCATCAGTTTTGGGGACAGCTCCTACGAGCAGTACTTC. This encodes CAISFGDSSYEQYF.

V gene TRBV6-5 combines with J gene TRBJ1-2; the match to TRBD1 covers 11 bases. In germline, CDR1 is MNHEY, CDR2 SVGAGI. This CDR3 is 14 amino acids long. V was pared by 2 bases and J by 7 bases, with 3 bases of the junction left unmatched. In DNA, the CDR3 is TGTGCCAGCAGTTACACAGGACAGGGGGCTGGCTACACCTTC. Its translation is CASSYTGQGAGYTF.

This rearrangement joins TRBV6-5 to TRBJ2-2; tentatively, D is TRBD1 (7 bases). V lost 0 bases to trimming and J lost 4 bases, with 12 bases between them. The CDR3 sequence is 16 residues long. Germline-derived CDR1 and CDR2 are MNHEY and SVGAGI. In DNA, the CDR3 is TGTGCCAGCAGTTACTCCAGGGGGGCGGGCACCGGGGAGCTGTTTTTT. It specifies CASSYSRGAGTGELFF.

V and J are TRBV18 and TRBJ2-3; 9 nucleotides align to TRBD2. The CDR3 loop spans 15 amino acids. Trimming cost V 2 bases and J 5 bases; bases outside gene matches: 5. CDR1 and CDR2 from the germline V gene are KGHSH and LQKENI. DNA for the CDR3: TGTGCCAGCTCACCATTCAGTAGCGGGAGAGATACGCAGTATTTT. Translating gives CASSPFSSGRDTQYF. The whole variable domain, filled in from reference TRBV18 and TRBJ2-3, reads NAGVMQNPRHLVRRRGQEARLRCSPMKGHSHVYWYRQLPEEGLKFMVYLQKENIIDESGMPKERFSAEFPKEGPSILRIQQVVRGDSAAYFCASSPFSSGRDTQYFGPGTRLTVL.

This chain links TRBV10-3 with TRBJ2-1; 9 nucleotides align to TRBD2. There are 15 residues in the CDR3. Germline CDR1 is ENHRY and CDR2 is SYGVKD. The V and J ends lost 6 bases and 8 bases, in that order; junction bases with no gene match: 11. Here the CDR3 reads CAIRGDGLAGHEQFF. The CDR3 DNA follows: TGTGCCATCAGGGGAGATGGGCTAGCGGGGCATGAGCAGTTCTTC.

J is TRBJ1-2 and V is TRBV29-1; weak D call: TRBD1 (5 bases). V shed 4 bases and J shed 7 bases, with 16 bases lying between them. The CDR3 totals 13 residues. CDR1 is SQVTM and CDR2 is ANQGSEA in the germline V gene. In nucleotides, the CDR3 is TGCAGCGTTGTTTTTGCCAGGGATGGTGGCTACACCTTC. Its translation: CSVVFARDGGYTF.

The genes are TRBV25-1 and TRBJ2-5, with a weak D call TRBD2 (5 bases). CDR1 is MGHDK, CDR2 SYGVNS, per germline. The CDR3 sequence is 14 residues long. With 5 bases removed from V and 5 bases from J, the gap between germline ends came to 15 bases. CDR3: CASSYTLGSETQYF. The CDR3 bases are TGTGCCAGCAGTTACACTTTAGGGAGCGAGACCCAGTACTTC.

The rearrangement links TRBV25-1 to TRBJ2-1, with D maybe TRBD2 (6 bases). CDR1 and CDR2 (germline): MGHDK, SYGVNS. The CDR3 is 16 amino acids. V lost 7 bases and J lost 1, with 17 bases in between. The CDR3 sequence is CASTPNGRQSYNEQFF. The CDR3 nucleotides read TGTGCCAGCACCCCAAACGGGAGACAGTCCTACAATGAGCAGTTCTTC.

The gene calls are TRBV3-1 (or the pseudogene TRBV3-2) and TRBJ2-7, with D perhaps TRBD2 (6 bases). This CDR3 is 16 amino acids long. Germline values: CDR1 LGHDT, CDR2 YNNKEL (reference sequence). The V and J ends lost 4 bases and 0 bases respectively, with 16 bases between them. CDR3: CASSRGFGGSSYEQYF. In DNA, the CDR3 is TGTGCCAGCAGCCGGGGGTTCGGGGGTAGCTCCTACGAGCAGTACTTC.

The V gene is TRBV7-8, the J gene TRBJ1-3; D call uncertain. In germline, CDR1 is SGHVS, CDR2 FQNEAQ. This CDR3 contains 13 residues. V lost 1 base to trimming and J lost 8 bases, with 9 bases between them. CDR3 bases: TGTGCCAGCAGCTTAGACTCGGCGGACACCATATATTTT. This sequence encodes CASSLDSADTIYF.

In this sample, this clone turned up once. The V and J genes are TRBV19 and TRBJ2-3; 8 nucleotides align to TRBD1. The CDR3 covers 13 residues. Trimming took 8 bases from V and 5 from J; bases not matched to a gene: 6. Germline V CDR1 and CDR2: LNHDA, SQIVND (reference sequence). CDR3 protein: CASRAGGVDTQYF. In DNA, the CDR3 is TGTGCCAGTCGGGCAGGGGGCGTAGATACGCAGTATTTT.

The genes are TRBV7-2 and TRBJ1-3; possibly TRBD1 for D (5 bases). The CDR3 length is 15 residues. The germline V gene has CDR1 SGHTA and CDR2 FQGNSA. V was trimmed by 1 base and J by 1 base, leaving 8 bases between them. The CDR3 coding sequence is TGTGCCAGCAGCTTAGGAGGACAATCTGGAAACACCATATATTTT. Protein sequence: CASSLGGQSGNTIYF.

The V gene is TRBV20-1, the J gene TRBJ2-3; D perhaps matches TRBD2 (6 bases). The CDR3 runs to 14 residues. Germline V lookup: CDR1 DFQATT, CDR2 SNEGSKA (reference sequence). V was shortened by 3 bases and J by 5 bases, with 15 bases between the two germline ends. DNA of the CDR3: TGCAGTGCTAGTATCGGAGGGCCCGAAGATACGCAGTATTTT. This gives the protein CSASIGGPEDTQYF.